This T cell receptor (beta chain) was obtained from a study of spatial heterogeneity in lung cancer. Study background: Alpha-chain detections were consistently fewer than beta-chain detections among the sequences. Overall study results and limits: TCRs found ubiquitously expanded in tumor appeared in blood more at resection than at follow-up.

From the 5' RACE reads, TCRdb called clonotypes with MiXCR, one entry per CDR3 protein. The sample holds roughly 120,000 distinct CDR3 sequences; about 12% are singletons and the top ten take roughly 17%. Ten or more counts support this clonotype. The target antigen is unknown. Germline CDR1 is MDHEN and CDR2 is SYDVKM. The CDR3 contains 13 residues. V was shortened by 8 bases and J by 0 bases, with 11 bases between the two germline ends. Time point here: blood at routine non-recurrence follow-up after resection. Tumor, nontumor lung or frozen PBMC supplied whole RNA, sequenced without sorting. The chain employs TRBV28 and TRBJ2-7; no definite D call. This receptor was taken from a male donor with early-stage non-small cell lung cancer. Sequences were derived from PBMCs, sampled at follow-up. In DNA, the CDR3 is TGTGCCAGCCGAAGAGTTAGCTCCTACGAGCAGTACTTC. This gives the protein CASRRVSSYEQYF.